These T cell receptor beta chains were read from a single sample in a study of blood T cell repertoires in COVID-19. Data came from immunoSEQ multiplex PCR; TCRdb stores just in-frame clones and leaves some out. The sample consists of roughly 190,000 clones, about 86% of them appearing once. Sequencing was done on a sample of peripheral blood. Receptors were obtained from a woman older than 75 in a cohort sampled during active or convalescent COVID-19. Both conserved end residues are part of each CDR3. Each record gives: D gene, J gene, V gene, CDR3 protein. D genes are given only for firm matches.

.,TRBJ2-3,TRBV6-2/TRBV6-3,CASSYSAGGPDTQYF
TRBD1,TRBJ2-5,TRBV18,CASSQTGQETQYF
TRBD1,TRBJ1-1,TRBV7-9,CASSRTGGNTEAFF
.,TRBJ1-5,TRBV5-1,CASSLESGSNQPQHF
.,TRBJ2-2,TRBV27,CASRRGSGELFF
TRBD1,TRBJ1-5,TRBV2,CASREGQWSNQPQHF
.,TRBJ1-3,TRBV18,CASSLTTDSGNTIYF
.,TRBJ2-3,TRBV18,CASSPFLEVAADTQYF
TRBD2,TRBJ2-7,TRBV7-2,CASSTARGGRTDSYEQYF
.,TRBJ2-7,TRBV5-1,CASSLAPGTPSSYEQYF